This paragraph reports one T cell receptor beta chain. Its matching antigen is unknown. The germline CDR1 and CDR2 sequences are MNHEY and SVGAGI. The CDR3 contains 15 residues. The ends were cut back, 4 bases at V and 0 bases at J, with 10 bases in the middle. Noted time point: persistent/refractory GD, antithyroid drugs over 5 years with positive TRAb. Extracted RNA from PBMCs served as the source of the TCR library. This sample stems from a study of regulatory T cells in long-lasting Graves disease. Findings and limits, study-wide: Among samples with persistent disease, TRBV28, TRBJ1-2 and TRBJ2-5 were favored.

Construction of TCR beta libraries relied on iRepertoire HTBI primers and on Arm-PCR targeting CDR3 regions. Each CDR3 protein is one row after TCRdb ran MiXCR on the multiplex PCR reads. The sample yields fewer than 400,000 distinct CDR3 sequences, 15% to 20% seen once. This material consisted of peripheral blood mononuclear cells (PBMCs), taken when the disease was refractory, from a patient treated with antithyroid drugs. The chain links TRBV6-5 to TRBJ1-3; no definite D call. This receptor was taken from a female donor with Graves disease. CDR3 nucleotides: TGTGCCAGCAGTTCGTACGAAAGCTCTGGAAACACCATATATTTT. Amino acids: CASSSYESSGNTIYF.